This is a list of T cell receptor beta chains from one sample in a study of T cell responses to AZD1222 COVID-19 vaccine. Profiling relied on immunoSEQ multiplex PCR, and the TCRdb table lists in-frame clones only, not all of them. The repertoire has 120,000 to 150,000 clones, roughly nine tenths of them found once; the top ten carry 3% to 4%. The input for sequencing was peripheral blood, taken 28 days after the second AZD1222 dose. The source is an adult who received the AZD1222 COVID-19 vaccine. The CDR3 runs from the conserved cysteine through the conserved F or W. Fields, in order: V gene, D gene, J gene, clone size, CDR3 protein, CDR3 DNA. A D gene is named only where the DNA matches it firmly. Clone size is stated in some rows and not others, as once, few, many or a class when expanded.

TRBV6-5	.	TRBJ2-3	.	CASTTADTQYF	TGTGCCAGCACAACAGCAGATACGCAGTATTTT
TRBV6-5	.	TRBJ2-2	.	CASSLLPSETGELFF	TGTGCCAGCAGCCTACTACCCTCGGAGACCGGGGAGCTGTTTTTT
TRBV5-1	.	TRBJ1-6	.	CASSLIPSENNSPLHF	TGCGCCAGCAGCTTGATTCCATCGGAGAATAATTCACCCCTCCACTTT
TRBV6-1	.	TRBJ1-4	.	CASREGTHGREKLFF	TGTGCCAGCAGAGAAGGGACCCACGGTCGAGAAAAACTGTTTTTT
TRBV5-8	.	TRBJ1-4	.	CASSLGAAGPSWGEKLFF	TGTGCCAGCAGCTTGGGTGCCGCGGGTCCCTCATGGGGAGAAAAACTGTTTTTT
TRBV6-1	TRBD1	TRBJ2-3	.	CASSDPNRGRRAADTQYF	TGTGCCAGCAGTGATCCGAACAGGGGGCGGCGGGCGGCAGATACGCAGTATTTT
TRBV15	.	TRBJ1-3	.	CATRRPYGNTIYF	TGTGCCACCAGAAGGCCGTATGGAAACACCATATATTTT
TRBV9	.	TRBJ1-1	.	CASSVESLTEAFF	TGTGCCAGCAGCGTAGAGAGTCTCACTGAAGCTTTCTTT
TRBV27	.	TRBJ1-1	.	CASRTDLNTEAFF	TGTGCCAGCAGAACGGATTTGAACACTGAAGCTTTCTTT
TRBV7-9	.	TRBJ2-1	.	CASSHPVGQSQNEQFF	TGTGCCAGCAGTCATCCCGTCGGGCAGAGTCAAAATGAGCAGTTCTTC
TRBV5-1	TRBD2	TRBJ2-3	.	CASSDLAGTDTQYF	TGCGCCAGCAGCGATCTAGCGGGGACAGATACGCAGTATTTT
TRBV3-1/TRBV3-2	TRBD1	TRBJ1-1	.	CASSQTQPGTDMNTEAFF	TGTGCCAGCAGCCAAACCCAACCCGGGACAGATATGAACACTGAAGCTTTCTTT
TRBV18	TRBD2	TRBJ2-1	.	CASSPREEGSYNEQFF	TGTGCCAGCTCACCCCGGGAGGAGGGCTCCTACAATGAGCAGTTCTTC
TRBV6-5	TRBD1	TRBJ2-2	many	CASSYSTGETGELFF	TGTGCCAGCAGTTACTCGACAGGGGAAACCGGGGAGCTGTTTTTT
TRBV5-4	.	TRBJ1-5	.	CASSFGGRGGNQPQHF	TGTGCCAGCAGCTTTGGGGGGCGCGGGGGGAATCAGCCCCAGCATTTT
TRBV6-1	.	TRBJ2-6	.	CASSEVSGANVLTF	TGTGCCAGCAGTGAAGTCTCTGGGGCCAACGTCCTGACTTTC
TRBV6-1	TRBD2	TRBJ2-7	.	CASNGGGYEQYF	TGTGCCAGCAACGGGGGGGGCTACGAGCAGTACTTC
TRBV5-6	.	TRBJ2-2	once	CASSLKVNTGELFF	TGTGCCAGCAGCTTGAAGGTTAACACCGGGGAGCTGTTTTTT
TRBV7-2	.	TRBJ1-2	.	CASSLEAAVYGYTF	TGTGCCAGCAGCTTAGAGGCGGCGGTTTATGGCTACACCTTC
TRBV19	TRBD1	TRBJ1-5	.	CASSNTGGAGHQPQHF	TGTGCCAGTAGTAATACAGGGGGCGCAGGGCATCAGCCCCAGCATTTT
TRBV18	.	TRBJ1-2	once	CASSPDRSTNYGYTF	TGTGCCAGCTCACCCGACAGGAGCACTAACTATGGCTACACCTTC
TRBV2	TRBD2	TRBJ2-2	.	CAGRSGGNTGELFF	TGTGCCGGCCGTAGCGGGGGGAACACCGGGGAGCTGTTTTTT
TRBV5-1	TRBD1	TRBJ1-2	.	CASSLGQGNGYTF	TGCGCCAGCAGCTTGGGACAGGGGAATGGCTACACCTTC
TRBV7-6	TRBD2	TRBJ2-3	few	CASSFTSGRNTDTQYF	TGTGCCAGCAGCTTCACTAGCGGGCGTAACACAGATACGCAGTATTTT
TRBV5-1	.	TRBJ1-1	.	CASSLAATGNTEAFF	TGCGCCAGCAGCTTGGCCGCGACAGGGAACACTGAAGCTTTCTTT
TRBV5-1	.	TRBJ2-5	.	CASSFGGRGSETQYF	TGCGCCAGCAGCTTCGGAGGGAGGGGGTCAGAGACCCAGTACTTC
TRBV6-6	.	TRBJ1-2	.	CASSYTGDTSNYGYTF	TGTGCCAGCAGTTACACCGGGGACACTTCTAACTATGGCTACACCTTC
TRBV19	.	TRBJ1-5	.	CASSYMLNQPQHF	TGTGCCAGTAGTTACATGCTTAATCAGCCCCAGCATTTT
TRBV7-7	.	TRBJ2-5	.	CASSLNGYGQETQYF	TGTGCCAGCAGCTTAAACGGGTACGGACAAGAGACCCAGTACTTC
TRBV5-6	TRBD1	TRBJ1-2	.	CASSGWDSTFPREGYTF	TGTGCCAGCAGCGGGTGGGACAGCACCTTCCCAAGGGAGGGCTACACCTTC
TRBV30	TRBD1	TRBJ2-1	.	CAWTATGSLGDEQFF	TGTGCCTGGACCGCGACAGGGTCTTTAGGGGATGAGCAGTTCTTC
TRBV6-2/TRBV6-3	.	TRBJ1-2	few	CASSNGTPRAGYTF	TGTGCCAGCAGTAACGGGACGCCGCGGGCGGGCTACACCTTC
TRBV18	.	TRBJ2-1	.	CASSPRGLNEQFF	TGTGCCAGCTCACCACGGGGTTTAAATGAGCAGTTCTTC
TRBV6-1	.	TRBJ2-7	.	CASSEAAPNSYEQYF	TGTGCCAGCAGTGAAGCCGCGCCAAACTCCTACGAGCAGTACTTC
TRBV6-6	.	TRBJ1-2	.	CASRPEGASRYGYTF	TGTGCCAGCCGACCAGAGGGAGCGTCGCGCTATGGCTACACCTTC
TRBV10-3	.	TRBJ2-2	.	CAISSFQGRGELFF	TGTGCCATCAGCTCCTTCCAGGGGAGGGGGGAGCTGTTTTTT
TRBV12-3/TRBV12-4	.	TRBJ2-3	few	CASSFFTDTQYF	TGTGCCAGCAGTTTTTTCACGGATACGCAGTATTTT
TRBV24-1	.	TRBJ1-5	.	CATSVLSHQPQHF	TGTGCCACCAGTGTTCTGTCACATCAGCCCCAGCATTTT
TRBV9	.	TRBJ2-2	.	CASSEVVGDAGELFF	TGTGCCAGCAGCGAGGTTGTCGGGGATGCCGGGGAGCTGTTTTTT
TRBV6-5	.	TRBJ1-2	.	CASTRGGRANYGYTF	TGTGCCAGCACCCGGGGGGGGAGAGCTAACTATGGCTACACCTTC
TRBV7-9	TRBD2	TRBJ2-3	few	CASSQTAGGLLTDTQYF	TGTGCCAGCAGTCAAACAGCGGGAGGGCTACTCACAGATACGCAGTATTTT
TRBV20-1	.	TRBJ2-5	.	CSASKGLGQETQYF	TGCAGTGCTAGTAAGGGGCTGGGACAAGAGACCCAGTACTTC
TRBV6-5	TRBD1	TRBJ2-1	.	CASIYATGYNEQFF	TGTGCCAGCATATACGCGACAGGGTACAATGAGCAGTTCTTC
TRBV6-5	.	TRBJ1-2	few	CASRLATRYTF	TGTGCCAGCCGACTCGCGACACGCTACACCTTC
TRBV5-1	.	TRBJ1-6	few	CASRMQGGDNSPLHF	TGCGCCAGCCGGATGCAGGGAGGCGATAATTCACCCCTCCACTTT
TRBV27	TRBD1	TRBJ1-5	.	CASSAVQGPTQPQHF	TGTGCCAGCAGTGCCGTACAGGGGCCCACTCAGCCCCAGCATTTT
TRBV19	.	TRBJ2-7	once	CASSMEGSYEQYF	TGTGCCAGTAGTATGGAGGGTTCCTACGAGCAGTACTTC
TRBV24-1	.	TRBJ2-3	.	CATSDFNRRGLDTQYF	TGTGCCACCAGTGATTTTAACAGGCGTGGATTAGATACGCAGTATTTT
TRBV9	.	TRBJ1-6	.	CASSPLSIGSPLHF	TGTGCCAGCAGCCCCTTGTCCATCGGATCACCCCTCCACTTT
TRBV7-3	TRBD2	TRBJ2-3	.	CASSFTSGLTDTQYF	TGTGCCAGCAGCTTTACTAGCGGGCTCACAGATACGCAGTATTTT